What follows are 28 T cell receptor beta chains derived from one specimen sequenced in a study of regulatory T cells in long-lasting Graves disease. The time point here: newly diagnosed GD, antithyroid drugs for less than 3 months. Isolated PBMC RNA provided the starting material for the TCR library. iRepertoire HTBI primers and Arm-PCR of CDR3 regions built TCR beta libraries. Using its own MiXCR run on the multiplex PCR reads, TCRdb lists one record per CDR3 protein. This table holds roughly 350,000 distinct CDR3 sequences, 16% found once. This same sample was also taken into another study, of T cells in Graves' hyperthyroidism and ophthalmopathy.

Sample: peripheral blood mononuclear cells (PBMCs), taken at new diagnosis, from a patient treated with antithyroid drugs. The receptors derive from a man aged 40-55 years with Graves disease.

The CDR3 DNA sequence: TGTGCCAGCAGCCTCGCGGGACAGGGGCGCATCTACGAGCAGTACTTC. Translated: CASSLAGQGRIYEQYF. The chain is built from TRBV6-2 or TRBV6-3 and TRBJ2-7; 10 bases are a match to TRBD1. CDR1 and CDR2 (germline): MNHEY, SVGEGT. This CDR3 is 16 amino acids long. Unmatched junction bases numbered 11, after V lost 6 bases and J lost 3 bases.

V is TRBV25-1 and J is TRBJ1-6, with 9 bases matching TRBD1. Germline V gene data show CDR1 as MGHDK and CDR2 as SYGVNS. The CDR3 covers 15 residues. V shed 6 bases and J 8 bases; nucleotides not matched to a gene: 8. The CDR3 region is CASRQPGQGYSPLHF. For the CDR3, the DNA is TGTGCCAGCAGACAACCGGGACAGGGATATTCACCCCTCCACTTT.

This clonotype showed up many times. The CDR3 nucleotides are TGTGCCAGCAGTGCCAGGACTAGCGGGGACGGGGAGCTGTTTTTT. It codes for CASSARTSGDGELFF. The chain couples TRBV2 to TRBJ2-2, with 12 positions matching TRBD2. The CDR3 has 15 residues. The V gene's germline CDR1 is SNHLY and CDR2 FYNNEI. The J segment lost 7 bases and the V segment lost 4 bases, leaving 4 bases of the junction unmatched.

This clonotype was detected many times. For the CDR3, the DNA is TGTGCCAGCAGTGAGAACCTAGCGGTGGAAGAGACCCAGTACTTC. Translation: CASSENLAVEETQYF. The chain links TRBV2 to TRBJ2-5, with 7 bases aligning to TRBD2. Trimming removed 3 bases from V and 3 bases from J; junction bases left unmatched: 7. The CDR3 is made up of 15 amino acids. Germline CDR1 SNHLY, CDR2 FYNNEI.

This clonotype was counted ten times or more. The rearrangement uses TRBV11-2 and TRBJ1-5, with D uncertain. Germline loops: CDR1 SGHAT, CDR2 FQNNGV. The CDR3 totals 14 residues. Trimming left V 0 bases short and J 9 bases short, with 12 bases between. This chain's CDR3 is CASSLDVGPRPQHF. DNA of the CDR3: TGTGCCAGCAGCTTAGACGTTGGCCCCAGGCCCCAGCATTTT.

This clonotype was seen many times. The chain couples TRBV20-1 to TRBJ2-1; unclear D gene. V was shortened by 0 bases and J by 8 bases, with 14 bases between the two germline ends. Germline V CDR1 and CDR2: DFQATT, SNEGSKA (reference sequence). The CDR3 runs 14 residues. CDR3: CSARDRKSVHEQFF. The CDR3 DNA sequence: TGCAGTGCTAGAGATAGGAAGTCCGTCCATGAGCAGTTCTTC.

The rearrangement uses TRBV5-4 and TRBJ2-7; D may be TRBD1 (6 bases). Germline lookup yields CDR1 SGHNT and CDR2 YYREEE (reference sequence). The CDR3 is 15 amino acids. Trimming took off 4 bases at V and 0 bases at J, with 14 bases between the two ends. The CDR3 nucleotides read TGTGCCAGCAGCCCTGGGACAACTAGCTCCTACGAGCAGTACTTC. It encodes CASSPGTTSSYEQYF.

This clonotype showed up just a few times. The chain joins TRBV4-1 to TRBJ1-4, with TRBD1 identical over 9 bases. Germline-derived CDR1 and CDR2 are MGHRA and YSYEKL. With V trimmed by 1 base and J by 4 bases, 7 bases remained unmatched. This CDR3 region has 17 residues. CDR3 sequence reads: CASSQGTTGGYNEKLFF. DNA for the CDR3: TGCGCCAGCAGCCAAGGGACGACAGGGGGGTATAATGAAAAACTGTTTTTT.

Turning to this clonotype: A much larger clone differs by one base, so this may be a read error. This sequence joins TRBV5-1 and TRBJ2-1, with a tentative D call TRBD1 (5 bases). The germline V and J ends were trimmed by 0 bases and 5 bases, with 12 bases remaining between them. Germline values: CDR1 SGHRS, CDR2 YFSETQ. The CDR3 length is 15 residues. CDR3 loop: CASSLGAWGDNEQFF. The DNA for the CDR3 is TGCGCCAGCAGCTTGGGTGCATGGGGCGACAATGAGCAGTTCTTC.

This clonotype was seen a few times. V gene TRBV24-1 combines with J gene TRBJ2-1; TRBD2 matches 14 bases. Looked up from germline, CDR1 is KGHDR and CDR2 is SFDVKD. The CDR3 is made up of 21 amino acids. After removal of 3 bases from V and 0 bases from J, the junction contained 12 bases not matched to a gene. CDR3 sequence: CATSDKWGLAGAASSYNEQFF. The DNA for the CDR3 is TGTGCCACCAGTGATAAATGGGGACTAGCGGGGGCCGCGAGCTCCTACAATGAGCAGTTCTTC.

This clonotype was found a few times. The genes are TRBV29-1 and TRBJ2-7, with 9 positions matching TRBD1. V shed 2 bases and J 1 base; nucleotides not matched to a gene: 3. The CDR3 runs 14 residues. The germline V gene encodes CDR1 SQVTM and CDR2 ANQGSEA. The CDR3 here is CSVETGGPSYEQYF. The CDR3 DNA follows: TGCAGCGTTGAAACAGGGGGCCCGTCCTACGAGCAGTACTTC.

This clonotype was recorded at least ten times. V is TRBV2 and J is TRBJ2-7, with 9 nucleotides matching TRBD1. Looked up from germline, CDR1 is SNHLY and CDR2 is FYNNEI. Trimming cost V 10 bases and J 1 base; bases outside gene matches: 5. CDR3 size: 13 residues. The CDR3 is CAMVGTGSYEQYF. In DNA form, the CDR3 reads TGTGCCATGGTTGGGACAGGGTCCTACGAGCAGTACTTC.

This clonotype was counted ten times or more. The V call is TRBV5-1, the J call TRBJ2-3; D gene ambiguous. The CDR3 consists of 14 residues. Germline loops: CDR1 SGHRS, CDR2 YFSETQ. Deletions cut 4 bases from V and 2 bases from J, with 11 bases between. The CDR3 sequence is CASSPSDITDTQYF. The CDR3 nucleotides read TGCGCCAGCAGCCCCTCCGACATCACAGATACGCAGTATTTT.

This clonotype showed up just once. The genes are TRBV12-3 or TRBV12-4 and TRBJ2-2; no clear D gene. V lost 6 bases to trimming and J lost 2 bases, with 13 bases between them. The CDR3 covers 15 residues. The chain's CDR3 is CASSRTSSNTGELFF. For the CDR3, the DNA is TGTGCCAGCAGCCGAACCTCTTCTAACACCGGGGAGCTGTTTTTT.

V and J are TRBV5-1 and TRBJ2-1; 9 positions agree with TRBD2. The CDR3 length is 16 residues. The trim removed 2 bases at V and 2 bases at J, leaving 5 bases unmatched. CDR1 and CDR2 (germline): SGHRS, YFSETQ. Here the CDR3 reads CASSLSQRGAYNEQFF. The CDR3 nucleotides read TGCGCCAGCAGCTTAAGTCAGCGGGGGGCCTACAATGAGCAGTTCTTC.

This clonotype has just a few counts. The chain is built from TRBV7-3 and TRBJ2-3, with D possibly matching TRBD2 (6 bases). V lost 5 bases to trimming and J lost 0 bases, with 15 bases between them. Germline V gives CDR1 SGHTA, CDR2 FQGTGA. The CDR3 has 16 residues. The CDR3 DNA is TGTGCCAGCAGCCCCCCGGGACTGTTCAGCACAGATACGCAGTATTTT. This gives the protein CASSPPGLFSTDTQYF.

The chain joins TRBV12-3 or TRBV12-4 to TRBJ2-1; D may be TRBD1 (5 bases). Trimming removed 6 bases from V and 5 bases from J, with 11 bases in between. The CDR3 contains 13 residues. The CDR3 DNA reads TGTGCCAGCAGGAGGATAGGGGACAATGAGCAGTTCTTC. It is translated as CASRRIGDNEQFF.

Ten or more counts support this clonotype. The genes are TRBV20-1 and TRBJ2-3; D may correspond to TRBD1 or TRBD2 (5 bases each). Trimming took 4 bases from V and 0 from J, leaving 11 bases between them. The germline CDR1 and CDR2 sequences are DFQATT and SNEGSKA (reference sequence). CDR3 length: 14 amino acids. DNA of the CDR3: TGCAGTGCTACCCCGGGACCTAGCACAGATACGCAGTATTTT. This encodes CSATPGPSTDTQYF.

This clonotype was counted many times. V is TRBV2 and J is TRBJ2-5; D might be TRBD1 (7 bases). The V gene's germline CDR1 is SNHLY and CDR2 FYNNEI. The CDR3 extends over 13 amino acids. With 5 bases removed from V and 5 bases from J, the gap between germline ends came to 12 bases. In DNA, the CDR3 is TGTGCCAGCAGTCCCAGGGGGGAGGAGACCCAGTACTTC. Protein product: CASSPRGEETQYF. The whole variable domain, remainder taken from reference TRBV2 and TRBJ2-5, is EPEVTQTPSHQVTQMGQEVILRCVPISNHLYFYWYRQILGQKVEFLVSFYNNEISEKSEIFDDQFSVERPDGSNFTLKIRSTKLEDSAMYFCASSPRGEETQYFGPGTRLLVL.

There are many counts of this clonotype. The chain carries TRBV30 and TRBJ1-4; D possibly corresponds to TRBD1 (5 bases). V lost 2 bases to trimming and J lost 8 bases, with 12 bases between them. The CDR3 consists of 13 residues. Germline loops: CDR1 GTSNPN, CDR2 SVGIG (reference sequence). The CDR3 DNA follows: TGTGCCTGGAGTTCAGGGTTGGAGGAAAAACTGTTTTTT. This translates into CAWSSGLEEKLFF.

The chain carries TRBV7-2 and TRBJ2-5, with 7 bases matching TRBD1. V was pared by 1 base and J by 5 bases, with 4 bases of the junction left unmatched. Germline CDR1 and CDR2: SGHTA and FQGNSA. This CDR3 contains 14 residues. The CDR3 sequence is CASSLDRGGETQYF. In DNA form, the CDR3 reads TGTGCCAGCAGCTTAGACAGGGGTGGCGAGACCCAGTACTTC.

This clonotype was recorded at least ten times. The chain has TRBV28 and TRBJ2-5, with no clear D. The V and J ends lost 4 bases and 0 bases respectively, with 6 bases between them. This CDR3 contains 13 residues. Per the germline V gene, CDR1 is MDHEN and CDR2 is SYDVKM. In nucleotides, the CDR3 is TGTGCCAGCAGTTGGGGTTACCAAGAGACCCAGTACTTC. It codes for CASSWGYQETQYF.

This clonotype was detected ten times or more. The genes are TRBV2 and TRBJ2-7; no definite D call. The V gene's germline CDR1 is SNHLY and CDR2 FYNNEI. The CDR3 contains 14 residues. V was pared by 2 bases and J by 6 bases, with 14 bases between. CDR3 amino acids: CASSESVRFGEQYF. DNA of the CDR3: TGTGCCAGCAGTGAAAGTGTTCGTTTTGGCGAGCAGTACTTC.

This clonotype was seen repeatedly, ten times or more. This chain uses TRBV3-1 with TRBJ2-1, with D unresolved. Germline V CDR1 and CDR2: LGHDT, YNNKEL (reference sequence). V was trimmed by 2 bases and J by 7 bases, leaving 12 bases between them. The CDR3 runs 14 residues. CDR3: CASSQTPLSNEQFF. In DNA form, the CDR3 reads TGTGCCAGCAGCCAAACCCCTCTAAGTAATGAGCAGTTCTTC.

At least ten counts were recorded for this clonotype. This rearrangement joins TRBV2 to TRBJ1-4; D uncertain. The CDR3 has 14 residues. The V gene lost 5 bases and the J gene lost 3 bases, with 10 bases spanning the gap. Germline CDR1 and CDR2: SNHLY and FYNNEI. The CDR3 region is CASSSEIANEKLFF. Here the CDR3 DNA reads TGTGCCAGCAGTTCGGAAATCGCTAATGAAAAACTGTTTTTT.

Concerning this clonotype itself: A much larger clone is a single base away; this may be a read error. This chain uses TRBV7-2 with TRBJ1-4; TRBD1 matches 7 bases. The V gene end was trimmed by 2 bases and the J gene end by 6 bases; junction bases not matched to a gene: 6. Germline V gives CDR1 SGHTA, CDR2 FQGNSA. CDR3 size: 15 residues. For the CDR3, the DNA is TGTGCCAGCAGCTTAACGACAGGGAGGGATGAAAAACTGTTTTTT. Amino acids: CASSLTTGRDEKLFF. Full variable domain (missing parts from reference TRBV7-2 and TRBJ1-4): GAGVSQSPSNKVTEKGKDVELRCDPISGHTALYWYRQSLGQGLEFLIYFQGNSAPDKSGLPSDRFSAERTGGSVSTLTIQRTQQEDSAVYLCASSLTTGRDEKLFFGSGTQLSVL.

This clonotype was seen only a few times. The chain joins TRBV2 to TRBJ2-3, with TRBD2 as a possible D gene (5 bases). Deletions cut 5 bases from V and 6 bases from J, with 15 bases between. Germline V lookup: CDR1 SNHLY, CDR2 FYNNEI. This CDR3 comprises 14 residues. The CDR3 sequence is CASSLSRAADTQYF. DNA for the CDR3: TGTGCCAGCAGTCTGTCGCGGGCAGCCGATACGCAGTATTTT.

This clonotype was seen ten or more times. The V gene is TRBV5-6, the J gene TRBJ2-7, with D possibly matching TRBD2 (5 bases). V lost 5 bases and J 1 base, leaving 10 bases between the germline ends. Germline CDR1 is SGHDT and CDR2 is YYEEEE. This CDR3 comprises 13 residues. The CDR3 protein is CASSLRGSYEQYF. CDR3 coding DNA: TGTGCCAGCAGTCTTCGGGGTTCCTACGAGCAGTACTTC.